This T cell receptor (beta chain) is drawn from a study of cytomegalovirus exposure and HLA in healthy donors. Study-level background: There were 90 million to 130 million unique TCR beta sequences, drawn from 150 million to 200 million T cells, in an earlier analysis. Tens of millions of unique TCR sequences came from HLA-typed donors in an early release.

Trimming at V came to 3 bases and at J to 1 base, leaving 6 bases not matched to a gene. This CDR3 is 15 amino acids long. Per germline, CDR1 PRHDT and CDR2 FYEKMQ (reference sequence). This clone was detected only a few times. The PCR ran on 60 Vbeta and 13 Jbeta primers. Only in-frame clones appear in the TCRdb table, and some are missing; sequencing was by immunoSEQ multiplex PCR. Of over 130,000 clones in the sample, about 60% are singletons; the top ten hold 7% to 8.5%. The origin of this receptor is a woman aged 60-75 years in good health and CMV-seropositive. This chain uses TRBV13 with TRBJ2-7; TRBD1 matches 7 bases. The sequencing sample was made of PBMCs. CDR3 region: CASSFTGVSSYEQYF. In DNA, the CDR3 is TGTGCCAGCAGCTTCACAGGGGTTTCGTCCTACGAGCAGTACTTC.